The clone carrying this T cell receptor (beta chain) was seen just once. These data originate in a study of control samples from healthy donors and cancer patients. Libraries were prepared by immunoSEQ multiplex PCR; TCRdb keeps only in-frame clonotypes and omits some of them. The data show some 150,000 clones, less than 95% seen once. The TCR sequence derives from a man between 18 and 35 years old in good health. Sequencing was carried out using blood.

For the CDR3, the DNA is TGTGCCAGCAGCGTAACCGGACAGTCCTATAACTATGGCTACACCTTC. It codes for CASSVTGQSYNYGYTF. V usage is TRBV28 and J usage is TRBJ1-2; tentatively, D is TRBD1 (6 bases). Germline lookup yields CDR1 MDHEN and CDR2 SYDVKM. CDR3 length: 16 residues. Trimming pared 6 bases from V and 1 base from J, leaving 18 bases between.